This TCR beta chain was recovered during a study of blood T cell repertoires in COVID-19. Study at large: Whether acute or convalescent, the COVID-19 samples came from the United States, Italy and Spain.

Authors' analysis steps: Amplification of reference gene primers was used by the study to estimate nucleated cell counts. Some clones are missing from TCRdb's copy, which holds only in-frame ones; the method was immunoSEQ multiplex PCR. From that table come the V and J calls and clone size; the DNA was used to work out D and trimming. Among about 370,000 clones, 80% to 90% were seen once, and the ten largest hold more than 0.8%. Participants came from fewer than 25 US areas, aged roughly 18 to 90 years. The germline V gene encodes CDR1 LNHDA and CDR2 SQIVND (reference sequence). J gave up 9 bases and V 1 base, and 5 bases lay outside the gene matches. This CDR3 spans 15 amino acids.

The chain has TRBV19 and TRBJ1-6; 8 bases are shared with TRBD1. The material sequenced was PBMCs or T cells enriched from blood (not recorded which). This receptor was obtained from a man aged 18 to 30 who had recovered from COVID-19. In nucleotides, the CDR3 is TGTGCCAGTAGTATAGCCCAGGGGGCAAGTTCACCCCTCCACTTT. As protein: CASSIAQGASSPLHF.